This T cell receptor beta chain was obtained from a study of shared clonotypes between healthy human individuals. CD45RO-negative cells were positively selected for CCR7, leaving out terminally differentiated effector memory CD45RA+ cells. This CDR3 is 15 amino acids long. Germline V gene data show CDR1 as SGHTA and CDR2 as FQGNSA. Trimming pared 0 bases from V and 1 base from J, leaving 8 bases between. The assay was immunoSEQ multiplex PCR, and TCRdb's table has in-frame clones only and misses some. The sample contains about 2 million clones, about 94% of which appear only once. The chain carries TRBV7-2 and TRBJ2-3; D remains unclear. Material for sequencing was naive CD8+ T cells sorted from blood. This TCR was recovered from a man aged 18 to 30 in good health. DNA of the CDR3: TGTGCCAGCAGCTTAGCTGGTTTGGGCACAGATACGCAGTATTTT. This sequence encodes CASSLAGLGTDTQYF.